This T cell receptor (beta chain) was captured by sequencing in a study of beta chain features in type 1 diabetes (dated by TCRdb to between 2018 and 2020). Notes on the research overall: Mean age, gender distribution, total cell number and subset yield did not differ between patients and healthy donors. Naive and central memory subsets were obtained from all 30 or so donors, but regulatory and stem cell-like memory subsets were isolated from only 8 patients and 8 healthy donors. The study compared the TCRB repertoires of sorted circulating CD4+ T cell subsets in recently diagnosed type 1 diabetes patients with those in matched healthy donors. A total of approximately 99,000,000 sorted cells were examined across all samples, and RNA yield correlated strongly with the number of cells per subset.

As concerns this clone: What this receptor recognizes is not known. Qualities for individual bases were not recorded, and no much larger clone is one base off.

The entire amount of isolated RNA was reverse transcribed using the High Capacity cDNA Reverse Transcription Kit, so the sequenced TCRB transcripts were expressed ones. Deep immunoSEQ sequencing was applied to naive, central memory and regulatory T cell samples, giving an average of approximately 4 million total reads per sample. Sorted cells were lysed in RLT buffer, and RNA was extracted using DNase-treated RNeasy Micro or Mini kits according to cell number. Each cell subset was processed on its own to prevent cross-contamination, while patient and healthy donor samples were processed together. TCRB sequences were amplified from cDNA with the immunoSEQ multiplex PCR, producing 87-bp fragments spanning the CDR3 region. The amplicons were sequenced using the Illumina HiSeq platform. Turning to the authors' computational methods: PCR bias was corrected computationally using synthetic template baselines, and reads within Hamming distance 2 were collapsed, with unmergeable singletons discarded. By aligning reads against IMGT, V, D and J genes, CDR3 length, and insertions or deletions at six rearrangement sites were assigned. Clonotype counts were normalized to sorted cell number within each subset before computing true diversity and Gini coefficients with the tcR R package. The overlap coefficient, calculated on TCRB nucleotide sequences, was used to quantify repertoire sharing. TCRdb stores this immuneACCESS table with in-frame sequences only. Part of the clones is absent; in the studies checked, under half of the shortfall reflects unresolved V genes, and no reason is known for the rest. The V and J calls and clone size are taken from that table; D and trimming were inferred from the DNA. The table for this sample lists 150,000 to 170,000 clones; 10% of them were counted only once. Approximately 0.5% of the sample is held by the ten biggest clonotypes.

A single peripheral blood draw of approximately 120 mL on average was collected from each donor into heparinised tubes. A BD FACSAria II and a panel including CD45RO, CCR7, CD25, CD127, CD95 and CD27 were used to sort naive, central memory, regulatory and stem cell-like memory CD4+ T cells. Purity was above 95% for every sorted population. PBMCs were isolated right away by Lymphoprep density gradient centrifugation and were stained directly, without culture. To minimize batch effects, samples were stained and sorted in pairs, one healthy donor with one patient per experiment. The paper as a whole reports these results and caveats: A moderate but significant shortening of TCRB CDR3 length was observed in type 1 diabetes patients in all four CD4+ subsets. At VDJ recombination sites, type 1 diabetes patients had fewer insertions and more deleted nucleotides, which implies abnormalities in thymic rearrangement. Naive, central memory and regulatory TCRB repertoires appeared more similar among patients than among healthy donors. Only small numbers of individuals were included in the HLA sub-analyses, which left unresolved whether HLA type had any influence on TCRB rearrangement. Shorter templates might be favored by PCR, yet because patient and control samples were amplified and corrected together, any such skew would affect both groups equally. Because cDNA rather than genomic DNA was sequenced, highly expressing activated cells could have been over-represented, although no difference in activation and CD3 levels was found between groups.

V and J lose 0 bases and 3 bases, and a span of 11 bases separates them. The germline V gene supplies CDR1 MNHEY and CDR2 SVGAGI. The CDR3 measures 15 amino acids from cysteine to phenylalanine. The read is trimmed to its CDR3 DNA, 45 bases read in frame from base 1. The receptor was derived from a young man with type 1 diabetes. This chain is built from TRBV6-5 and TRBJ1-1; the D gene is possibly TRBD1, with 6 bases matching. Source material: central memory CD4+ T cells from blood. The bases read TGTGCCAGCAGTTACTCGAGGACAGCGGACACTGAAGCTTTCTTT. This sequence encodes CASSYSRTADTEAFF.